This T cell receptor beta chain was recovered during a study of OX40 agonist ivuxolimab in advanced cancers. Assay used: immunoSEQ multiplex PCR; TCRdb lists only in-frame clones, some missing. The sample lists roughly 24,000 clones, more than 80% occurring once. The sequence was obtained from an adult with an advanced solid tumor such as melanoma, head and neck, liver or kidney cancer. The sample here was CD4+ or CD8+ T cells sorted from blood, taken in a trial of the OX40 agonist ivuxolimab.

The CDR3 here is CASSPGLAGGSSYNEQFF. CDR3 in DNA: TGTGCCAGCAGCCCGGGACTAGCGGGAGGATCCTCCTACAATGAGCAGTTCTTC. This chain connects TRBV11-1 to TRBJ2-1; 15 bases agree with TRBD2. Trimming cost V 5 bases and J 0 bases; bases outside gene matches: 5. The CDR3 runs 18 residues. Germline V lookup: CDR1 SGHAT, CDR2 FQDESV (reference sequence).